This T cell receptor (beta chain) was sequenced for a study of T cells in narcolepsy. Study background: Donors had narcolepsy type 1 or type 2, or were healthy controls.

J gave up 9 bases and V 0 bases, and 8 bases lay outside the gene matches. The CDR3 runs to 15 residues. Germline V CDR1 and CDR2: MNHEY, SVGAGI. Generated by immunoSEQ multiplex PCR, the TCRdb table keeps only in-frame clones and is missing some. The table records about 40,000 clones, 88% of them present only once. Material: CD45RA- memory CD4+ T cells from PBMCs. The TCR was taken from a human donor with narcolepsy. V gene TRBV6-5 combines with J gene TRBJ2-5; 9 nucleotides agree with TRBD2. The CDR3 DNA reads as TGTGCCAGCAGTTACTCCCAGCAGGCGGGAGGGGCCCAGTACTTC. Its protein is CASSYSQQAGGAQYF.